Presented here are 17 T cell receptor beta chains from one specimen sequenced in a study of T cells in pancreatic ductal adenocarcinoma (dated by TCRdb to about 2017). Pancreatic ductal adenocarcinoma patients who had undergone surgery without neoadjuvant therapy were selected. The receptor library was made with the immunoSEQ multiplex PCR assay. TCRdb re-hosts the immuneACCESS table, in-frame sequences only. Its copies lack some clones; in the studies checked, an unresolved V gene accounts for under half of them, and the cause for the rest is not known. Across this sample there are about 9,000 clones, with approximately 89% seen only once. The top ten clones comprise around 3.3% of the sample. Sequenced sample: PBMCs. These receptors all come from a human donor with pancreatic ductal adenocarcinoma.

CDR3 sequence (DNA): TGTGCCAGCAGCTTGGCGGGGGACCCCTACGAGCAGTACTTC. Translated: CASSLAGDPYEQYF. The chain uses TRBV5-5 and TRBJ2-7, with D tentatively TRBD2 (6 bases). The germline gives CDR1 SGHKS, CDR2 YYEKEE (reference sequence). The CDR3 is 14 amino acids. Trimming took 0 bases from V and 2 from J, leaving 9 bases between them.

The CDR3 bases are TGTGCCAGCAGCAGAGGACAGCAAGAGACCCAGTACTTC. Its translation is CASSRGQQETQYF. The chain couples TRBV7-2 to TRBJ2-5; TRBD1 is a possible D gene (6 bases). Trimming removed 5 bases at V and 2 bases at J, with 9 bases between. The CDR3 spans 13 residues. In germline, CDR1 is SGHTA, CDR2 FQGNSA.

The chain couples TRBV18 to TRBJ2-3, with no clear D. With 6 bases removed from V and 1 base from J, the gap between germline ends came to 11 bases. Germline CDR1 KGHSH, CDR2 LQKENI. The CDR3 has 14 residues. For the CDR3, the DNA is TGTGCCAGCTCCCAGGTCTCAGGCACAGATACGCAGTATTTT. Residues: CASSQVSGTDTQYF. Looking up the rest from reference TRBV18 and TRBJ2-3 gives the full variable domain: NAGVMQNPRHLVRRRGQEARLRCSPMKGHSHVYWYRQLPEEGLKFMVYLQKENIIDESGMPKERFSAEFPKEGPSILRIQQVVRGDSAAYFCASSQVSGTDTQYFGPGTRLTVL.

The chain carries TRBV18 and TRBJ2-7; 12 nucleotides line up with TRBD1. The germline CDR1 and CDR2 sequences are KGHSH and LQKENI. The CDR3 is 14 amino acids. Trimming at V came to 3 bases and at J to 7 bases, leaving 4 bases not matched to a gene. The CDR3 DNA follows: TGTGCCAGCTCACCGGGACAGGGGGCGCGGGAGCAGTACTTC. Its translation: CASSPGQGAREQYF.

The chain has TRBV9 and TRBJ1-5, with TRBD1 matching over 10 bases. The J segment lost 3 bases and the V segment lost 3 bases, leaving 6 bases of the junction unmatched. From germline, CDR1 is SGDLS and CDR2 YYNGEE. This CDR3 contains 16 residues. CDR3 DNA sequence: TGTGCCAGCAGCGAAGGGACAGGGGATGTCAATCAGCCCCAGCATTTT. This sequence encodes CASSEGTGDVNQPQHF.

The V call is TRBV2, the J call TRBJ2-1, with 8 bases matching TRBD2. Germline CDR1 SNHLY, CDR2 FYNNEI. V gave up 4 bases and J gave up 5 bases; unmatched junction bases: 7. This CDR3 region has 15 residues. The CDR3 nucleotides read TGTGCCAGCAGTGTGTACGGGAGGGAAAACAATGAGCAGTTCTTC. Its translation is CASSVYGRENNEQFF.

This clone was recorded once. The chain uses TRBV18 and TRBJ2-1, with TRBD2 identical over 9 bases. Unmatched junction bases numbered 7, after V lost 6 bases and J lost 4 bases. The CDR3 has 15 residues. CDR1 is KGHSH, CDR2 LQKENI, per germline. The CDR3 spells CASSLSSGAYNEQFF. The CDR3 nucleotides read TGTGCCAGCTCTCTATCTAGCGGGGCGTACAATGAGCAGTTCTTC.

This chain uses TRBV7-9 with TRBJ1-2; TRBD1 agrees at 7 bases. Losses at the gene ends were 2 bases for V and 8 bases for J; bases not matched to a gene: 2. CDR3 length: 12 residues. Germline V gene sequence: CDR1 SEHNR, CDR2 FQNEAQ (reference sequence). This CDR3 is CASSLRQGGYTF. DNA for the CDR3: TGTGCCAGCAGCTTAAGACAGGGCGGCTACACCTTC.

The rearrangement links TRBV5-1 to TRBJ2-3; TRBD1 aligns across 8 bases. Germline V gives CDR1 SGHRS, CDR2 YFSETQ. This CDR3 contains 14 residues. V lost 5 bases, J lost 4 bases, and 6 bases stayed unmatched. Here the CDR3 DNA reads TGCGCCAGCAGAGGGCAGGGGGCATCAGATACGCAGTATTTT. Protein product: CASRGQGASDTQYF.

This clone was detected a few times. The rearrangement uses TRBV21-1 and TRBJ2-7; the table assigns TRBD1, which was not confirmed against the DNA. TRBV21-1 represents a pseudogene. CDR3 length: 19 residues. This CDR3 reads CASSIPCLGGQGDLYEQYF. The CDR3 DNA is TGTGCCAGCAGCATTCCTTGTCTGGGGGGACAGGGAGACCTCTACGAGCAGTACTTC.

This chain connects TRBV25-1 to TRBJ2-1; the match to TRBD2 covers 10 bases. Looked up from germline, CDR1 is MGHDK and CDR2 is SYGVNS. This CDR3 has 16 amino acids. The V and J ends lost 3 bases and 7 bases, in that order; junction bases with no gene match: 9. DNA of the CDR3: TGTGCCAGCAGTGATTCTCCGGGACTAGCGCCTAATGAGCAGTTCTTC. Translated, it gives CASSDSPGLAPNEQFF.

The gene calls are TRBV9 and TRBJ1-6, with TRBD1 as a possible D gene (6 bases). V was pared by 5 bases and J by 5 bases, with 14 bases between. CDR3 size: 15 residues. Germline values: CDR1 SGDLS, CDR2 YYNGEE. CDR3 loop: CASSHSGHNNSPLHF. The CDR3 nucleotides read TGTGCCAGCAGTCATTCGGGACACAATAATTCACCCCTCCACTTT.

The chain uses TRBV7-2 and TRBJ1-6, with D uncertain. V was cut by 3 bases and J by 8 bases, with 8 bases left in between. The CDR3 runs 13 residues. The germline CDR1 and CDR2 sequences are SGHTA and FQGNSA. CDR3 sequence (DNA): TGTGCCAGCAGCTTCGGTCGGGATTCACCCCTCCACTTT. Translated: CASSFGRDSPLHF.

The rearrangement joins TRBV5-1 to TRBJ2-1; weak D call: TRBD1 (5 bases). This CDR3 region has 15 residues. Per the germline V gene, CDR1 is SGHRS and CDR2 is YFSETQ. V shed 0 bases and J shed 5 bases, with 12 bases lying between them. The CDR3 is CASSLGTGIHNEQFF. For the CDR3, the DNA is TGCGCCAGCAGCTTGGGTACAGGAATTCACAATGAGCAGTTCTTC.

V usage is TRBV5-1 and J usage is TRBJ2-3, with 13 bases aligning to TRBD2. V lost 4 bases and J lost 5; bases outside the gene matches: 7. This CDR3 is built from 16 residues. CDR1 SGHRS and CDR2 YFSETQ come from the germline V gene. The CDR3 coding sequence is TGCGCCAGCAGCCTCGGACTAGCGGGGGTTGTAGATACGCAGTATTTT. This gives the protein CASSLGLAGVVDTQYF.

The V and J genes are TRBV19 and TRBJ1-1, with 8 bases matching TRBD1. The J segment lost 7 bases and the V segment lost 7 bases, leaving 5 bases of the junction unmatched. CDR3 size: 12 residues. Per the germline V gene, CDR1 is LNHDA and CDR2 is SQIVND (reference sequence). The CDR3 sequence: CASTETGVEAFF. The CDR3 nucleotides are TGTGCCAGTACGGAGACAGGGGTTGAAGCTTTCTTT.

This clone was seen a single time. The chain is built from TRBV7-9 and TRBJ2-7; 9 bases map to TRBD1. Unmatched junction bases numbered 6, after V lost 6 bases and J lost 6 bases. This CDR3 spans 13 amino acids. Germline CDR1 is SEHNR and CDR2 is FQNEAQ (reference sequence). The chain's CDR3 is CASSRTGDGEQYF. CDR3 coding DNA: TGTGCCAGCAGTCGGACAGGGGATGGCGAGCAGTACTTC.